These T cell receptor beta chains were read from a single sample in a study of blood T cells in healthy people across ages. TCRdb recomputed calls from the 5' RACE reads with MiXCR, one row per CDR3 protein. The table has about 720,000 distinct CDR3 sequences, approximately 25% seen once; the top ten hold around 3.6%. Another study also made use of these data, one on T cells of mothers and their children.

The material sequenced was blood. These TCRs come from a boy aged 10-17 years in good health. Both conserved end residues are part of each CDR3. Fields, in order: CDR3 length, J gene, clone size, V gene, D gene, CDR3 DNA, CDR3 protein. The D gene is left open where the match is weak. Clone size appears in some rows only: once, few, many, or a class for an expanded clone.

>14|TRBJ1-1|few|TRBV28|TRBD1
TGTGCCAGCAGCCACGGACAGGCGAACACTGAAGCTTTCTTT
CASSHGQANTEAFF
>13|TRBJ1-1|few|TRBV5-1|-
TGCGCCAGCAGCTTGGAGGTTCCCACTGAAGCTTTCTTT
CASSLEVPTEAFF
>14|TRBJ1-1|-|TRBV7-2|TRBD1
TGTGCCAGCAGCCTCCAGGGGGCGTGGACTGAAGCTTTCTTT
CASSLQGAWTEAFF
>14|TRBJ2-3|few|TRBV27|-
TGTGCCAGTAAACTAGGGGTTAGCACAGATACGCAGTATTTT
CASKLGVSTDTQYF
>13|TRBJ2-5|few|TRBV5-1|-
TGCGCCAGCGCCGAGGGGGGCCAAGAGACCCAGTACTTC
CASAEGGQETQYF
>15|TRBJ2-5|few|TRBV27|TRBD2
TGTGCCAGCAGTTCCGCGCTAGCGGGTTGGGAGACCCAGTACTTC
CASSSALAGWETQYF
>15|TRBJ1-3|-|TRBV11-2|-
TGTGCCAGCAGCTTAGATCCGGCAGTTGGAAACACCATATATTTT
CASSLDPAVGNTIYF
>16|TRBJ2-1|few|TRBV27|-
TGTGCCAGCAGTCAGGTGGGGGGGCCCTCCTACAATGAGCGGTTCTTC
CASSQVGGPSYNERFF
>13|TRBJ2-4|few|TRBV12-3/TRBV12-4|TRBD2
TGTGCCAGCAGGGCTAGCGGGATTGACATTCAGTATTTC
CASRASGIDIQYF
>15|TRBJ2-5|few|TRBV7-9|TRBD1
TGTGCCAGCAGCCTAACAGGGGGCCCCCTTAGCTCCCAGTACTTC
CASSLTGGPLSSQYF
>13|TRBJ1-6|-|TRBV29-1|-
TGCAGCGTTGGGGACGGTTGGGATTCACCCCTCCACTTT
CSVGDGWDSPLHF
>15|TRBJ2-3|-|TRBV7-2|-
TGTGCCAGCAGCTTACTCGCCCATTTCACAGATACGCAGTATTTT
CASSLLAHFTDTQYF
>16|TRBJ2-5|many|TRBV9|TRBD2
TGTGCCAGCAGCGTACGTGCGCAAGCGGGACAAGAGACCCAGTACTTC
CASSVRAQAGQETQYF
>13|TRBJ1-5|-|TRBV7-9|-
TGTGCCAGCAGCTTGGCCCAATGGCAGCCCCAGCATTTT
CASSLAQWQPQHF
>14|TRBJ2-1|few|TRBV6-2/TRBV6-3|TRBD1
TGTGCCAGCAGTGGGACAGGGGGCCGCGGTGAGCAGTTCTTC
CASSGTGGRGEQFF
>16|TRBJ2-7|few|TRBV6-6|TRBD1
TGTGCCAGCAGTTACTCGAGGACAGGCACCTCCTACGAGCAGTACTTC
CASSYSRTGTSYEQYF
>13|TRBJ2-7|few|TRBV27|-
TGTGCCAGCAGTTTATCTCCCCGAAGCGAGCAGTACTTC
CASSLSPRSEQYF
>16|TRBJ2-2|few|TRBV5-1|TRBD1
TGCGCCAGCAGCTACCGGGACAGGGAATTTGGCGGGGAGCTGTTTTTT
CASSYRDREFGGELFF
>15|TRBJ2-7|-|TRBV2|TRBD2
TGTGCCAGCAGTGAAGGTGCTAGCGGGACATACGAGCAGTACTTC
CASSEGASGTYEQYF
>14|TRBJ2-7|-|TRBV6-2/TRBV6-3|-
TGTGCCAGCAGCGCCCGCTACAGGGATTACGAGCAGTACTTC
CASSARYRDYEQYF
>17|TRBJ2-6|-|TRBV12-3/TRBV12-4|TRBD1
TGTGCCAGCAGCCGCGGGACAGGCTCCTCTGGGGCCAACGTCCTGACTTTC
CASSRGTGSSGANVLTF
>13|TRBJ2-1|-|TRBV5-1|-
TGCGCCAGCAGCTCGAGAATATACAATGAGCAGTTCTTC
CASSSRIYNEQFF
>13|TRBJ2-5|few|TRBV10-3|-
TGTGCCATCAGCGATGGGGGGTCAGAGACCCAGTACTTC
CAISDGGSETQYF
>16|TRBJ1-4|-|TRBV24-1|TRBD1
TGTGCCACCATTCGGGACAGGCCGCTCACTAATGAAAAACTGTTTTTT
CATIRDRPLTNEKLFF
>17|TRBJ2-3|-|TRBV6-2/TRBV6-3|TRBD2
TGTGCCAGCAGTTCCTTTGGCGGGAGGGCCTTTGGGGATACGCAGTATTTT
CASSSFGGRAFGDTQYF
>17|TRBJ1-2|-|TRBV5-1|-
TGCGCCAGCAGCACCGGACCTGGACAGAAGTGGTTCTATGGCTACACCTTC
CASSTGPGQKWFYGYTF
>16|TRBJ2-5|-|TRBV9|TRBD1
TGTGCCAGCAGCGCATCCGGGACAGGGGCCCAAGAGACCCAGTACTTC
CASSASGTGAQETQYF
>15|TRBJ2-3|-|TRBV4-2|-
TGTGCCAGCAGCCAAGAAGAGTCCCGCACAGATACGCAGTATTTT
CASSQEESRTDTQYF